Listed here is a single T cell receptor beta chain. The data are from a study of technical replicates of blood from a handful of donors. The V end was cut by 4 bases, the J end by 10 bases, with 17 bases between. Germline V gene data show CDR1 as LGHNA and CDR2 as YNFKEQ. The length of the CDR3 is 14 residues. Profiled with immunoSEQ multiplex PCR; TCRdb holds only in-frame clones, not every one. The data show about 59,000 clones, with approximately 84% seen just once and 5% to 6.5% held by the top ten. The source material was PBMCs. The chain uses TRBV4-2 and TRBJ2-1, with D possibly being TRBD2 (6 bases). The sequence was obtained from a human donor in good health. Some clones in this sample may be carry-over from other donors' samples. This chain's CDR3 is CASSPGRDSDEQFF. In nucleotides, the CDR3 is TGTGCCAGCAGCCCCGGACGGGACTCCGACGAGCAGTTCTTC.